This TCR beta chain was found in a study of T cell changes during pregnancy in multiple sclerosis. Profiled with immunoSEQ multiplex PCR; TCRdb holds only in-frame clones, not every one. The repertoire has under 100,000 clones, less than 95% of them found once; the top ten carry around 2%. Germline V CDR1 and CDR2: SGHRS, YFSETQ. The V end was cut by 4 bases, the J end by 8 bases, with 10 bases between. The CDR3 covers 12 residues. The material sequenced was peripheral blood, taken in the first trimester of pregnancy. V gene TRBV5-1 combines with J gene TRBJ2-1; the D gene is possibly TRBD2 (6 bases). This sequence was found in a female donor in good health, enrolled as a control in a pregnancy study. The CDR3 spells CASSQGLHEQFF. The CDR3 DNA is TGCGCCAGCAGCCAGGGACTCCATGAGCAGTTCTTC.